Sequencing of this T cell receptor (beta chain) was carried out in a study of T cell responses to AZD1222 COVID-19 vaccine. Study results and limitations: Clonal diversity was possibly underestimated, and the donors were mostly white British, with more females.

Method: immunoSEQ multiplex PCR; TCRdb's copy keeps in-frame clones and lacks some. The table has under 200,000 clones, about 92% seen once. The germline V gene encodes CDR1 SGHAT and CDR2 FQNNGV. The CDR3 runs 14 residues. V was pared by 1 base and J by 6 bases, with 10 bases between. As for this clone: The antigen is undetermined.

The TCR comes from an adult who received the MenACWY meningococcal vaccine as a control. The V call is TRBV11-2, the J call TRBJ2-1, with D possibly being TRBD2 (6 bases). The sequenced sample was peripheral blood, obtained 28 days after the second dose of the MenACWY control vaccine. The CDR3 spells CASSLAGLTNEQFF. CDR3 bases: TGTGCCAGCAGCTTAGCGGGACTGACCAATGAGCAGTTCTTC.